This T cell receptor beta chain is drawn from a study of regulatory T cells in long-lasting Graves disease. With iRepertoire HTBI primers and Arm-PCR of CDR3 regions, TCR beta libraries were built. TCRdb redid the calling of the multiplex PCR reads with MiXCR, one entry per CDR3 protein. This sample carries around 330,000 distinct CDR3 sequences, 18% of them seen once, and the ten largest clones take roughly 40%. This CDR3 comprises 14 residues. Looked up from germline, CDR1 is DFQATT and CDR2 is SNEGSKA (reference sequence). The V and J ends lost 4 bases and 3 bases, in that order; junction bases with no gene match: 6. The time point: newly diagnosed GD, antithyroid drugs for less than 3 months. Extracted PBMC RNA gave rise to the TCR library. This clonotype has ten or more counts. The antigen remains unidentified. Study outcomes and limitations: Persistent Graves' patients showed a TCR diversity that was lower than that of newly diagnosed ones. Favoring TRBV28, TRBJ1-2 and TRBJ2-5 was a feature seen in persistent disease.

This chain joins TRBV20-1 and TRBJ2-7; 10 bases line up with TRBD1. This material consisted of peripheral blood mononuclear cells (PBMCs), taken at new diagnosis, from a patient treated with antithyroid drugs. The receptor's source is a female donor with Graves disease. CDR3: CSATLGQGNYEQYF. The DNA of the CDR3 is TGCAGTGCTACCTTGGGACAGGGGAACTACGAGCAGTACTTC.